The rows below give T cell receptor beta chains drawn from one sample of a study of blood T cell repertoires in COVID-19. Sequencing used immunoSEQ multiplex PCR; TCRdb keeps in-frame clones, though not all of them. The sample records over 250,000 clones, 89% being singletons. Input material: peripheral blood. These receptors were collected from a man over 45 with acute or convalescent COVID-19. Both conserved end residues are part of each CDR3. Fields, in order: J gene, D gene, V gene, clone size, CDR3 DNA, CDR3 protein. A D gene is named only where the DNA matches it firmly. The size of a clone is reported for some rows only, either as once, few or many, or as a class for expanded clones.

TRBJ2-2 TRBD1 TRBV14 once TGTGCCAGCAGCCCAGCCTCCGGGACAGGGCGGGGGGAGCTGTTTTTT CASSPASGTGRGELFF
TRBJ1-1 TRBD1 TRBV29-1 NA TGCAGCGGCAAAGTAGGGGGCGAAGCTTTCTTT CSGKVGGEAFF
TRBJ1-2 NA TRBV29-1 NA TGCAGCGTTGACAATTTCAGAACTAACTATGGCTACACCTTC CSVDNFRTNYGYTF
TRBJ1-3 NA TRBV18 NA TGTGCCAGCTCACCGCGGGGGGCTGGAAACACCATATATTTT CASSPRGAGNTIYF
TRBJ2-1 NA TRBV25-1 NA TGTGCCAGCAGTGAGCCGATGGGGGGATCCCGGTACAATGAGCAGTTCTTC CASSEPMGGSRYNEQFF
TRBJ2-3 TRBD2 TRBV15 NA TGTGCCACCAGCAGAGCCAGGACTAGCGGGGGGTTAGATACGCAGTATTTT CATSRARTSGGLDTQYF
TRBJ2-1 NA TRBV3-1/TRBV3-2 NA TGTGCCAGCAGTCTTTGGGACACGAGCTCCTACAATGAGCAGTTCTTC CASSLWDTSSYNEQFF
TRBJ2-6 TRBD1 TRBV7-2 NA TGTGCCAGCAGCCCATTGACAGGGGTGGCGGGGGCCAACGTCCTGACTTTC CASSPLTGVAGANVLTF
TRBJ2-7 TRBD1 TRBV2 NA TGTGCCAGCAGTTCGCTGGCAGGGGGTAGGTACGAGCAGTACTTC CASSSLAGGRYEQYF
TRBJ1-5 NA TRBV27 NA TGTGCCAGCGCACGACAGACCAATCAGCCCCAGCATTTT CASARQTNQPQHF
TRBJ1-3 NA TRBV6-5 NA TGTGCCAGCCTATCCCCCCGGGCAGGGGGAAACACCATATATTTT CASLSPRAGGNTIYF
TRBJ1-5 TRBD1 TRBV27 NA TGTGCCAGCAGACCCGGGACAGGCGGGAATAGCAATCAGCCCCAGCATTTT CASRPGTGGNSNQPQHF
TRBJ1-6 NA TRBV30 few TGTGCCTGGAGTGTAGGGGGGGATAATTCACCCCTCCACTTT CAWSVGGDNSPLHF
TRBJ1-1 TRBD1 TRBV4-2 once TGTGCCAGCAGCCAAGGACAGGGGGGTGCCACTGAAGCTTTCTTT CASSQGQGGATEAFF
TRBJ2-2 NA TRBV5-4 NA TGTGCCAGCAGCTTGGCTAACACCGGGGAGCTGTTTTTT CASSLANTGELFF
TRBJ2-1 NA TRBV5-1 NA TGCGCCAGCAGCCCAAGGGGGGGTACTGAGCAGTTCTTC CASSPRGGTEQFF
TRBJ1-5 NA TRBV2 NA TGTGCCAGCAGTGAGGCAGGCGGAGGCCAGCCCCAGCATTTT CASSEAGGGQPQHF
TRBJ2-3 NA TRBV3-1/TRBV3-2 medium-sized TGTGCCAGCAGCCAAGATCTCGGGATATCTAGCACAGATACGCAGTATTTT CASSQDLGISSTDTQYF
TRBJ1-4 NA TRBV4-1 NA TGCGCCAGCAGCCGAGGGCGGGGGGATAATGAAAAACTGTTTTTT CASSRGRGDNEKLFF
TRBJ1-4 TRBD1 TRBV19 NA TGTGCCAGTAGTCCGAGAGACAGGGCGGATGGTTTTTTT CASSPRDRADGFF
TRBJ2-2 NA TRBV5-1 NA TGCGCCAGCAGCTTGGCAGCGAACACCGGGGAGCTGTTTTTT CASSLAANTGELFF
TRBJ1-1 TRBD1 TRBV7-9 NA TGTGCCAGCAGCGCAGAGGGACAGTTGACTGAAGCTTTCTTT CASSAEGQLTEAFF
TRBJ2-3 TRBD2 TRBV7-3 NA TGTGCCAGCAGCTTAACTAGCGGGGACACAGATACGCAGTATTTT CASSLTSGDTDTQYF
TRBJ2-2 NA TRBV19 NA TGTGCCAGTAGTGTTGGGGCTGGGATCACCGGGGAGCTGTTTTTT CASSVGAGITGELFF
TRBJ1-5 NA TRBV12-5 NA TGTGCTAGTGCCTCGCGGGGGGCGGAAGATAGCAATCAGCCCCAGCATTTT CASASRGAEDSNQPQHF
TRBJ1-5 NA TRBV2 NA TGTGCCAGCAGTGAATTTGGGGGGGGCAGGGGATCAGCGCCCCAGCATTTT CASSEFGGGRGSAPQHF
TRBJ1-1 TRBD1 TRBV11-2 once TGTGCCAGCAGTGCCGGGACAGCGAACACTGAAGCTTTCTTT CASSAGTANTEAFF
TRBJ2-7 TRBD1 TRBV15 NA TGTGCCACCAGCAGAGGAGGGGTTGCTACGGGACAGCTAGTATACGAGCAGTACTTC CATSRGGVATGQLVYEQYF
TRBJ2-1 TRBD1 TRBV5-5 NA TGTGCCAGCAGTCTACGACAGGGGGCTATGGTGCAGTTCTTC CASSLRQGAMVQFF
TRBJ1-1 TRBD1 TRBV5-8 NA TGTGCCAGCAGCCACCCGGGACAGGCTCGGGACACTGAAGCTTTCTTT CASSHPGQARDTEAFF
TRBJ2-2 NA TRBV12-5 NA TGTGCTAGTGGTTTGGGGACAGCGAACACCGGGGAGCTGTTTTTT CASGLGTANTGELFF
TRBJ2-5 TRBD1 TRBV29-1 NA TGCAGCGTTGGCGGTAGGGACAGGAAGGGGGAGACCCAGTACTTC CSVGGRDRKGETQYF
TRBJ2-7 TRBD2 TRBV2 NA TGTGCCAGCAGTGAGACTAGCGGGGGGAGAGAGCAGTACTTC CASSETSGGREQYF
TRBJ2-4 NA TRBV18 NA TGTGCCAGCTCACCCTCTATAGCCAAAAACATTCAGTACTTC CASSPSIAKNIQYF
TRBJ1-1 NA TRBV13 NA TGTGCCAGCAGCTTAGGGGCGAGGGTGAACACTGAAGCTTTCTTT CASSLGARVNTEAFF
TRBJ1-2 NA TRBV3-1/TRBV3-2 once TGTGCCAGCAGCCAAGAGTCAGCGTATGGCTACACCTTC CASSQESAYGYTF
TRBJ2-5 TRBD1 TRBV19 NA TGTGCCAGTAGTTTCGGGACAGGGGAAGGGGAGACCCAGTACTTC CASSFGTGEGETQYF
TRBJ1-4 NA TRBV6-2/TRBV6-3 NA TGTGCCAGCAGTTCCACCGGAAGAACCAGGGGAGTTACTAATGAAAAACTGTTTTTT CASSSTGRTRGVTNEKLFF
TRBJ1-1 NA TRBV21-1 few TGTGCCAGCAGCAAAGGAGGGATCGTCGGAGGCACTGAAGCTTTCTTT CASSKGGIVGGTEAFF
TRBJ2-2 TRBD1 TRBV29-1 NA TGCAGCGTCGTGGGGACAGTGGACACCGGGGAGCTGTTTTTT CSVVGTVDTGELFF
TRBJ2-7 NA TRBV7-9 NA TGTGCCAGCAGCACGGGCTCCTACGAGCAGTACTTC CASSTGSYEQYF
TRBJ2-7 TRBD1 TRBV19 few TGTGCCACTAAGAGGGACAGGGATACCTACGAGCAGTACTTC CATKRDRDTYEQYF
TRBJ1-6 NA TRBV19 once TGTGCCAGTATGACCACCAGGGAAGGCTATAATTCACCCCTCCACTTT CASMTTREGYNSPLHF
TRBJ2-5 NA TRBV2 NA TGTGCCAGCAGTGGCCGAGCGGAGACCCAGTACTTC CASSGRAETQYF
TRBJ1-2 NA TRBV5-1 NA TGCGCCAGCAGCGACCGGACAGCGACATATGGCTACACCTTC CASSDRTATYGYTF
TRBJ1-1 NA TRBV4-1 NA TGCGCCAGCAGCCAAGGGGAGATCCCTCGGAACACTGAAGCTTTCTTT CASSQGEIPRNTEAFF
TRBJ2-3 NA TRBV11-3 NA TGTGCCAGCAGCTTCTCCGGCGGCAGCTCCACAGATACGCAGTATTTT CASSFSGGSSTDTQYF
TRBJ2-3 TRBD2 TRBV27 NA TGTGCCAGCAGTGCCGGACTAGCGGGGGGATTGGATACGCAGTATTTT CASSAGLAGGLDTQYF
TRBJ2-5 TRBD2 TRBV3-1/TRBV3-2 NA TGTGCCAGCACCCCTGGTTGGGGCGGGGGGGAGACCCAGTACTTC CASTPGWGGGETQYF
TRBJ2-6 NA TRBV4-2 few TGTGCCAGCAGCCAAGGACAAAACTCTGGGGCCAACGTCCTGACTTTC CASSQGQNSGANVLTF
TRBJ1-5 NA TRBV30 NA TGTGCCTGGAGTGTACGTGGCACCCCCCAGCCCCAGCATTTT CAWSVRGTPQPQHF
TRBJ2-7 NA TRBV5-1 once TGCGCCAGCAGCCGGGGGACCGCCTACGAGCAGTACTTC CASSRGTAYEQYF
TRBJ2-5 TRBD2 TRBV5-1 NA TGCGCCAGCAGCGCCGGGACTACCCAAGAGACCCAGTACTTC CASSAGTTQETQYF
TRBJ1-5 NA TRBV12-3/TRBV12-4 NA TGTGCCAGCGGGGGACACCTAAGGCCCCAGCATTTT CASGGHLRPQHF
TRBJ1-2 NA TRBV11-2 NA TGTGCCAGCAGCTTAGGACAGACAATCTATGGCTACACCTTC CASSLGQTIYGYTF
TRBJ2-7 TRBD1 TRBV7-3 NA TGTGCCAGCAGCCCCGGGACAGTCCACGAGCAGTACTTC CASSPGTVHEQYF
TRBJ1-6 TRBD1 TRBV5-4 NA TGTGCCAGCAGCTTGGGGACAGGGAATTCACCCCTCCACTTT CASSLGTGNSPLHF
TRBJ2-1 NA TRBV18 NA TGTGCCAGCTCACCACTGGTTCGGTCCTACAATGAGCAGTTCTTC CASSPLVRSYNEQFF